The 8 T cell receptor beta chains below come from one sample, sequenced in a study of human T cells and chemical hapten exposure. MiXCR, run by TCRdb on the RACE reads, gives a single entry per CDR3 protein. The data show 80,000 to 95,000 distinct CDR3 sequences, 11% seen once. This sample's time point: patch test 2, 6 weeks after DPC sensitization. Treatment in this sample: therapeutic diphenylcyclopropenone sensitization with weekly scalp DPC. Material: whole blood, obtained in connection with sensitization to the hapten diphenylcyclopropenone (DPC). The receptors shown here come from a man between 40 and 49 years old with alopecia areata. Some clones in this sample may be carry-over from other donors' samples.

This clonotype was counted ten times or more. The chain employs TRBV28 and TRBJ1-5; no definite D call. The germline V gene has CDR1 MDHEN and CDR2 SYDVKM. Between the trimmed V and J ends, which lost 6 bases and 4 bases, there was a span of 16 bases. This CDR3 has 15 residues. CDR3 loop: CASSPWGDRNQPQHF. In nucleotides, the CDR3 is TGTGCCAGCAGCCCGTGGGGAGACCGTAATCAGCCCCAGCATTTT. The full variable domain, its missing parts supplied by reference TRBV28 and TRBJ1-5, is DVKVTQSSRYLVKRTGEKVFLECVQDMDHENMFWYRQDPGLGLRLIYFSYDVKMKEKGDIPEGYSVSREKKERFSLILESASTNQTSMYLCASSPWGDRNQPQHFGDGTRLSIL.

This clonotype came up a few times. The J gene is TRBJ2-2, the V gene TRBV2; 10 bases match TRBD2. The junction had 5 bases not matched to a gene; V was cut back by 0 bases and J by 4 bases. Germline V gene sequence: CDR1 SNHLY, CDR2 FYNNEI. The CDR3 spans 17 residues. The CDR3 sequence is CASSEALLAGFTGELFF. The CDR3 DNA reads TGTGCCAGCAGTGAAGCGCTACTAGCGGGATTCACCGGGGAGCTGTTTTTT. The variable domain in full, with the rest retrieved from reference TRBV2 and TRBJ2-2, is EPEVTQTPSHQVTQMGQEVILRCVPISNHLYFYWYRQILGQKVEFLVSFYNNEISEKSEIFDDQFSVERPDGSNFTLKIRSTKLEDSAMYFCASSEALLAGFTGELFFGEGSRLTVL.

As regards this clonotype: With a much larger clone just one base away, this may be a read error. This sequence joins TRBV7-2 and TRBJ2-7; D may be TRBD1 or TRBD2 (5 bases each). Germline loops: CDR1 SGHTA, CDR2 FQGNSA. There are 15 residues in the CDR3. CDR3 sequence: CASSWGQSGGREQCF. The CDR3 region has the DNA TGTGCCAGCAGCTGGGGCCAGTCCGGCGGAAGGGAGCAGTGCTTC.

Points on this clonotype: With a much larger clone just one base away, this may be a read error. The V call is TRBV7-2, the J call TRBJ2-2; D perhaps matches TRBD1 (6 bases). This CDR3 region has 15 residues. Germline CDR1 is SGHTA and CDR2 is FQGNSA. V was shortened by 5 bases and J by 1 base, with 11 bases between the two germline ends. The CDR3 sequence is CASSVVGGNTGELFF. The CDR3 bases are TGTGCCAGCAGCGTAGTAGGGGGGAACACCGGGGAGCTGTTTTTT.

This clonotype has more than one count but fewer than ten. This chain connects TRBV12-3 or TRBV12-4 to TRBJ1-1; TRBD1 aligns across 8 bases. This CDR3 comprises 14 residues. V dropped 7 bases and J dropped 1; count of bases not matched to a gene: 5. CDR3 DNA sequence: TGTGCCAGCACCTATGGACAGGGGAACACTGAAGCTTTCTTT. This translates into CASTYGQGNTEAFF.

There are a few counts of this clonotype. The chain has TRBV6-1 and TRBJ1-4; D ambiguous. CDR3 size: 15 residues. Trimming removed 3 bases from V and 0 bases from J, with 8 bases in between. CDR1 is MNHNS, CDR2 SASEGT, per germline. The CDR3 DNA is TGTGCCAGCAGTGACCACAGTTCAACTAATGAAAAACTGTTTTTT. It translates to CASSDHSSTNEKLFF.

The chain is built from TRBV5-4 and TRBJ2-1; the match to TRBD2 covers 8 bases. This CDR3 region has 18 residues. Germline V gene sequence: CDR1 SGHNT, CDR2 YYREEE (reference sequence). Trimming took 4 bases from V and 2 from J; bases not matched to a gene: 14. CDR3 in amino acids: CASSRLGLTSGTYNEQFF. The CDR3, as DNA: TGTGCCAGCAGCCGGTTGGGCCTCACTAGCGGTACCTACAATGAGCAGTTCTTC.

Many counts were recorded for this clonotype. V is TRBV20-1 and J is TRBJ2-3, with D perhaps matching TRBD2 (6 bases). The germline gives CDR1 DFQATT, CDR2 SNEGSKA (reference sequence). V was clipped by 5 bases and J by 6 bases, with 18 bases between them. The CDR3 has 14 residues. CDR3 in amino acids: CSALPPGRTDTQYF. The CDR3, as DNA: TGCAGTGCTCTGCCCCCCGGGAGAACTGATACGCAGTATTTT.